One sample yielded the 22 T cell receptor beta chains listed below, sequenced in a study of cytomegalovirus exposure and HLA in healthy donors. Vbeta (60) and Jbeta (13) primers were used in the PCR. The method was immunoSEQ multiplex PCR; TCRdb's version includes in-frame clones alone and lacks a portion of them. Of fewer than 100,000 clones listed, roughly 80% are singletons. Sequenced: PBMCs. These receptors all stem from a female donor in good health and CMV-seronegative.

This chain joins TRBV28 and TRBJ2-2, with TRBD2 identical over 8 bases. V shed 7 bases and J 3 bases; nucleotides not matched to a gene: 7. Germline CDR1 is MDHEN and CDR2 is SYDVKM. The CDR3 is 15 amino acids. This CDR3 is CASTGGGSHTGELFF. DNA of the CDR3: TGTGCCAGCACCGGGGGGGGGTCCCACACCGGGGAGCTGTTTTTT.

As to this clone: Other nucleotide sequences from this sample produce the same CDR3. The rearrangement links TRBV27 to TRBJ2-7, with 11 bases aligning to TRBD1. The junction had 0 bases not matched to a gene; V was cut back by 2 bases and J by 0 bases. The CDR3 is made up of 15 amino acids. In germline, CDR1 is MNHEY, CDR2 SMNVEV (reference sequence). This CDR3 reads CASSLGTGGSYEQYF. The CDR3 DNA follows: TGTGCCAGCAGTTTAGGGACAGGGGGCTCCTACGAGCAGTACTTC.

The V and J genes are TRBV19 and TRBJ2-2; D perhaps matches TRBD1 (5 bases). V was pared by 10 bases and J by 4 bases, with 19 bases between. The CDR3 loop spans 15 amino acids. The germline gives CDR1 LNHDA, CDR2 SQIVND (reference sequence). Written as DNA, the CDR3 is TGTGCCACCCAGGGTGGAGTTTTTACCACCGGGGAGCTGTTTTTT. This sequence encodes CATQGGVFTTGELFF.

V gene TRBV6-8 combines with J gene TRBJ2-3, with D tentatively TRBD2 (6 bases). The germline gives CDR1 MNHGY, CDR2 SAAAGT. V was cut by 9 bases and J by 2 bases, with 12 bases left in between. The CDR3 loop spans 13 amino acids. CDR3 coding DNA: TGTGCCAGGATTGGGACTGACACAGATACGCAGTATTTT. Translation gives CARIGTDTDTQYF.

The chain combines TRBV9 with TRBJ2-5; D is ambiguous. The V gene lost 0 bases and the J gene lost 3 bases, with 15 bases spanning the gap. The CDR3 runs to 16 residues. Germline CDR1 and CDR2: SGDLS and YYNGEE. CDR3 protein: CASSVGVARNEETQYF. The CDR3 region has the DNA TGTGCCAGCAGCGTAGGGGTGGCGAGGAATGAAGAGACCCAGTACTTC. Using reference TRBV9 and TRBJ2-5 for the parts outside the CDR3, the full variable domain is DSGVTQTPKHLITATGQRVTLRCSPRSGDLSVYWYQQSLDQGLQFLIQYYNGEERAKGNILERFSAQQFPDLHSELNLSSLELGDSALYFCASSVGVARNEETQYFGPGTRLLVL.

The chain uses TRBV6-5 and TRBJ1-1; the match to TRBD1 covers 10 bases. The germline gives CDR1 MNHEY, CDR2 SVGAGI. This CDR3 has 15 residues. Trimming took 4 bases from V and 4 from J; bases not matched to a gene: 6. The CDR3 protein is CASSSWTGGSTEAFF. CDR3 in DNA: TGTGCCAGCAGTTCCTGGACAGGGGGTTCCACTGAAGCTTTCTTT.

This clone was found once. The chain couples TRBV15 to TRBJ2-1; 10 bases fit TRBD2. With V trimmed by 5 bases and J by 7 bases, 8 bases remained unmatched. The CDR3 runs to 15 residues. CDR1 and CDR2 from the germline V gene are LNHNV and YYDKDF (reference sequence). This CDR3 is CATSRSGGASNEQFF. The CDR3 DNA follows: TGTGCCACCAGCCGAAGCGGGGGGGCCTCAAATGAGCAGTTCTTC.

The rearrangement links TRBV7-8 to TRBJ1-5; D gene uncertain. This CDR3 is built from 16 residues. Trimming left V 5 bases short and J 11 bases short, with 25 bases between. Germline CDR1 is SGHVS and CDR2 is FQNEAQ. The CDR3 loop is CASSPKRLSGGSAQHF. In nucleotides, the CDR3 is TGTGCCAGCAGCCCGAAGCGGCTTTCGGGAGGCTCGGCCCAGCATTTT.

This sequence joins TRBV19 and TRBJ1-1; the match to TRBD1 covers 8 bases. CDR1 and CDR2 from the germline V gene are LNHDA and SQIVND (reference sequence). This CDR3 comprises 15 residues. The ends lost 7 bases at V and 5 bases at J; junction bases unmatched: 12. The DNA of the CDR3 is TGTGCCAGTACTCCGGACAGGGCCTCGCTAACTGAAGCTTTCTTT. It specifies CASTPDRASLTEAFF. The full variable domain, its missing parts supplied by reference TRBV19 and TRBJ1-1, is DGGITQSPKYLFRKEGQNVTLSCEQNLNHDAMYWYRQDPGQGLRLIYYSQIVNDFQKGDIAEGYSVSREKKESFPLTVTSAQKNPTAFYLCASTPDRASLTEAFFGQGTRLTVV.

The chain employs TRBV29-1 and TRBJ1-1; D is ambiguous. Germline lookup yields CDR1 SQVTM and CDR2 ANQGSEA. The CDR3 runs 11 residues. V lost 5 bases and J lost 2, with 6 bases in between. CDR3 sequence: CSVSFNTEAFF. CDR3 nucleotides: TGCAGCGTTTCATTTAACACTGAAGCTTTCTTT.

The CDR3 bases are TGTGCCAGTAAACCGGACAACTATCGATATGGCTACACCTTC. It translates to CASKPDNYRYGYTF. The V and J genes are TRBV19 and TRBJ1-2; maybe TRBD1 (5 bases). The CDR3 extends over 14 amino acids. Looked up from germline, CDR1 is LNHDA and CDR2 is SQIVND (reference sequence). The V end lost 7 bases, the J end lost 5 bases, and 17 bases lay between the germline ends. The entire variable domain, with the rest obtained from reference TRBV19 and TRBJ1-2, is as follows: DGGITQSPKYLFRKEGQNVTLSCEQNLNHDAMYWYRQDPGQGLRLIYYSQIVNDFQKGDIAEGYSVSREKKESFPLTVTSAQKNPTAFYLCASKPDNYRYGYTFGSGTRLTVV.

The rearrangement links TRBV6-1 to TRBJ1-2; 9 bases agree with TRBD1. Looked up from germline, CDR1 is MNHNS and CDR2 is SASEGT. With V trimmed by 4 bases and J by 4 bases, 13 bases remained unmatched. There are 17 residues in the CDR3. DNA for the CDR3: TGTGCCAGCAGTGGGCCAACGACAGGGGGAGACGGCTATGGCTACACCTTC. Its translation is CASSGPTTGGDGYGYTF.

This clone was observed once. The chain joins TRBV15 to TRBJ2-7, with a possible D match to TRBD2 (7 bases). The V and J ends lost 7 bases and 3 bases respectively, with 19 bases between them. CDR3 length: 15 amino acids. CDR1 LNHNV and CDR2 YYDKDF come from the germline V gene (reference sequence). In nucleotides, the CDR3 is TGTGCCACCAAGGGGGGGGCCGCGCGTAGCTACGAGCAGTACTTC. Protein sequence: CATKGGAARSYEQYF.

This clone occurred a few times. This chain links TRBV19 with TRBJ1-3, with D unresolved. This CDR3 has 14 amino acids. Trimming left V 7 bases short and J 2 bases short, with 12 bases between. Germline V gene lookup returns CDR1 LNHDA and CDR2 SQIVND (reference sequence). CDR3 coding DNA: TGTGCCAGTATTTCCCTTACTACTGGAAACACCATATATTTT. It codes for CASISLTTGNTIYF.

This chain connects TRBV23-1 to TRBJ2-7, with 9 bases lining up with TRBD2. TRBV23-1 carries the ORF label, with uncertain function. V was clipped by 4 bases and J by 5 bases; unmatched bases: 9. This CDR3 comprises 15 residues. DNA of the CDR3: TGCGCCAGCAGTCTTAATAGCGGGAGTCTCGACGAGCAGTACTTC. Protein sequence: CASSLNSGSLDEQYF.

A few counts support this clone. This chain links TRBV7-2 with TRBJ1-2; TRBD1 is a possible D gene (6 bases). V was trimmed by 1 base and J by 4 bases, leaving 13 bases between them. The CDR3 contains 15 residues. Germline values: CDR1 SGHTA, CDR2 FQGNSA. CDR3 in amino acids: CASSLVDQGTYGYTF. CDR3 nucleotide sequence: TGTGCCAGCAGCTTAGTAGATCAGGGGACCTATGGCTACACCTTC. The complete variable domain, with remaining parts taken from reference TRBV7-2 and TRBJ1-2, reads GAGVSQSPSNKVTEKGKDVELRCDPISGHTALYWYRQSLGQGLEFLIYFQGNSAPDKSGLPSDRFSAERTGGSVSTLTIQRTQQEDSAVYLCASSLVDQGTYGYTFGSGTRLTVV.

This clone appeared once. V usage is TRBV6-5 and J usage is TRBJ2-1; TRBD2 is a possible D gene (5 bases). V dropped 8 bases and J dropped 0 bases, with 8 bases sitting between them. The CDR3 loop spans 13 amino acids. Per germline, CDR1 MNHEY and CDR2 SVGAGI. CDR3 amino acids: CASGGLSYNEQFF. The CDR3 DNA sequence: TGTGCCAGCGGTGGACTCTCCTACAATGAGCAGTTCTTC.

CDR3 DNA sequence: TGTGCCAGCAGGAGGACAGCAAGCTCCTACAATGAGCAGTTCTTC. Its translation: CASRRTASSYNEQFF. The V gene is TRBV6-4, the J gene TRBJ2-1; D is perhaps TRBD1 (6 bases). V was pared by 6 bases and J by 0 bases, with 12 bases between. This CDR3 is 15 amino acids long. In germline, CDR1 is MRHNA, CDR2 SNTAGT.

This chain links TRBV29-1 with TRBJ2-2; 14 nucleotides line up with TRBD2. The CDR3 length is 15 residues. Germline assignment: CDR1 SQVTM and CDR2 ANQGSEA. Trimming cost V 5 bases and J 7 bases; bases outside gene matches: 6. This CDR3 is CSVKTSGGAFGELFF. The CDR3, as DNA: TGCAGCGTTAAGACTAGCGGGGGGGCCTTCGGGGAGCTGTTTTTT.

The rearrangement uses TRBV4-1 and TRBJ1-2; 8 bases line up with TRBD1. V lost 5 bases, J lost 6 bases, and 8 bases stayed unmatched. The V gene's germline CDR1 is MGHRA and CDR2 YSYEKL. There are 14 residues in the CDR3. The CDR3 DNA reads TGCGCCAGCAGCTACGCAGGGGGCGCGGATGGCTACACCTTC. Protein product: CASSYAGGADGYTF.

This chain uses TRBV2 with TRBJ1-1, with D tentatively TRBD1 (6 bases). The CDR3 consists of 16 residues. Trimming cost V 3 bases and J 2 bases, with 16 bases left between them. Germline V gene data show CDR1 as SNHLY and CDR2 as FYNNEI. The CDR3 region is CASSDGVYRANTEAFF. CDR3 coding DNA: TGTGCCAGCAGTGATGGCGTTTACAGGGCTAACACTGAAGCTTTCTTT.

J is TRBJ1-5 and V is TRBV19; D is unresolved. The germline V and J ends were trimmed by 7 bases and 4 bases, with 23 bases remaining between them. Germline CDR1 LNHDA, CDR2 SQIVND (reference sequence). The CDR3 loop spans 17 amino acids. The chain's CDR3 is CASNPSGGVPLNQPQHF. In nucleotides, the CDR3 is TGTGCCAGTAATCCCTCGGGCGGGGTCCCTCTTAATCAGCCCCAGCATTTT. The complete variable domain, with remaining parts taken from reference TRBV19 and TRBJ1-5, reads DGGITQSPKYLFRKEGQNVTLSCEQNLNHDAMYWYRQDPGQGLRLIYYSQIVNDFQKGDIAEGYSVSREKKESFPLTVTSAQKNPTAFYLCASNPSGGVPLNQPQHFGDGTRLSIL.